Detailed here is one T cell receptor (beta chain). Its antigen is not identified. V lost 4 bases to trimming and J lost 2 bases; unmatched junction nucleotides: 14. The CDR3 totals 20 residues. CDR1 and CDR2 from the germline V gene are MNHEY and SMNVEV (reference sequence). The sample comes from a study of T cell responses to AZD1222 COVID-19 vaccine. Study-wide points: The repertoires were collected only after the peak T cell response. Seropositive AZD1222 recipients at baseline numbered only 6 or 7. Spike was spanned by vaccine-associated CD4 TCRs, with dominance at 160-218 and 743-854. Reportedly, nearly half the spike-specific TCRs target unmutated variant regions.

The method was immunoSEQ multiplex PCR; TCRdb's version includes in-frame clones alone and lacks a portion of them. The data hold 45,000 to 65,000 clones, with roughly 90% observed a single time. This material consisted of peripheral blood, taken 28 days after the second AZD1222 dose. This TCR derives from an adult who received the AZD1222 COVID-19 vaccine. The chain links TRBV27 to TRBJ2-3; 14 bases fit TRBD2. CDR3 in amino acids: CASSSDTGTSGRTITDTQYF. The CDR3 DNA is TGTGCCAGCAGTTCCGACACCGGGACTAGCGGGAGAACGATCACAGATACGCAGTATTTT.